Each of the 9 T cell receptor beta chains below was sequenced from the same sample in a study of T-cell reconstitution after alpha-beta-depleted transplantation in children. The library targeted TCRbeta and was prepared with unique molecular identifiers. TCRdb passed the PCR reads through MiXCR, listing each CDR3 protein once. The sample yields fewer than 550,000 distinct CDR3 sequences, around 15% seen once. This sample comprised PBMCs, mostly from graft donor cells, obtained 360 days after TCRalphabeta/CD19-depleted stem cell transplant. These receptors were collected from a boy less than two years old who had a stem cell transplant for Wiskott-Aldrich syndrome, so the T cells may come from the graft donor.

In this sample, this clonotype turned up many times. This rearrangement joins TRBV2 to TRBJ2-1, with D possibly being TRBD1 (6 bases). The CDR3 contains 14 residues. The germline V gene has CDR1 SNHLY and CDR2 FYNNEI. Trimming shortened V by 6 bases and J by 5 bases, and 14 bases separated the two germline ends. For the CDR3, the DNA is TGTGCCAGCAGACCCGGGACATTCAACAATGAGCAGTTCTTC. Translating gives CASRPGTFNNEQFF.

The J gene is TRBJ2-1, the V gene TRBV6-1; 13 nucleotides line up with TRBD2. J gave up 7 bases and V 6 bases, and 6 bases lay outside the gene matches. Germline CDR1 and CDR2: MNHNS and SASEGT. This CDR3 contains 15 residues. This CDR3 reads CASRRGLAGVNEQFF. DNA for the CDR3: TGTGCCAGCAGACGCGGACTAGCGGGAGTGAATGAGCAGTTCTTC.

This clonotype appeared a few times. The chain joins TRBV7-9 to TRBJ1-1; a weak D match, TRBD1 (5 bases). Germline CDR1 SEHNR, CDR2 FQNEAQ (reference sequence). V was clipped by 1 base and J by 7 bases, with 10 bases between them. The CDR3 has 13 residues. The CDR3 region is CASSLGLTVEAFF. The CDR3 DNA reads TGTGCCAGCAGCTTAGGATTGACAGTTGAAGCTTTCTTT.

The gene calls are TRBV19 and TRBJ2-7, with D tentatively TRBD2 (6 bases). Germline loops: CDR1 LNHDA, CDR2 SQIVND (reference sequence). This CDR3 comprises 12 residues. With 5 bases removed from V and 9 bases from J, the gap between germline ends came to 14 bases. This CDR3 is CASSHRDSWQYF. For the CDR3, the DNA is TGTGCCAGTAGTCACCGGGACTCGTGGCAGTACTTC.

The table lists this clonotype with a few counts. J is TRBJ2-3 and V is TRBV10-3; D is perhaps TRBD2 (6 bases). The CDR3 is 18 amino acids. Germline-derived CDR1 and CDR2 are ENHRY and SYGVKD. V was cut by 0 bases and J by 5 bases, with 21 bases left in between. The DNA for the CDR3 is TGTGCCATCAGTGAGTCGACAGACCAATGGGGGGAGGTAGATACGCAGTATTTT. Translating it yields CAISESTDQWGEVDTQYF.

This clonotype turned up a few times. This rearrangement joins TRBV6-5 to TRBJ2-2; TRBD1 or TRBD2 may be the D gene (7 bases each). CDR3 length: 19 residues. The germline V gene has CDR1 MNHEY and CDR2 SVGAGI. The V end was cut by 0 bases, the J end by 5 bases, with 22 bases between. CDR3 DNA: TGTGCCAGCAGTTACTCAGCCAGGGGGGGACTTAGGGTAACCGGGGAGCTGTTTTTT. The encoded protein is CASSYSARGGLRVTGELFF.

The CDR3 here is CASSLSPRTVFSLNEKLFF. The CDR3 DNA is TGTGCCAGCAGCTTAAGCCCGAGGACAGTTTTTTCGCTTAATGAAAAACTGTTTTTT. The J gene is TRBJ1-4, the V gene TRBV11-1, with a possible D match to TRBD1 (6 bases). CDR3 length equals 19 residues. Germline V gene sequence: CDR1 SGHAT, CDR2 FQDESV (reference sequence). With 2 bases removed from V and 4 bases from J, the gap between germline ends came to 23 bases.

This clonotype has only a few counts. The rearrangement uses TRBV5-4 and TRBJ2-2; 8 positions agree with TRBD2. Germline CDR1 is SGHNT and CDR2 is YYREEE (reference sequence). The CDR3 is 20 amino acids. V was pared by 1 base and J by 3 bases, with 17 bases of the junction left unmatched. CDR3 nucleotide sequence: TGTGCCAGCAGCTTGCGCATCGGGGTAGCGGGACACAGGTACACCGGGGAGCTGTTTTTT. Translated: CASSLRIGVAGHRYTGELFF.

This clonotype was recorded a few times. The chain is built from TRBV20-1 and TRBJ2-1; TRBD2 aligns across 13 bases. The germline V gene encodes CDR1 DFQATT and CDR2 SNEGSKA (reference sequence). J gave up 0 bases and V 5 bases, and 7 bases lay outside the gene matches. The CDR3 has 17 amino acids. DNA of the CDR3: TGCAGTGCTCGGCGACTAGCGGGGGGACGCTCCTACAATGAGCAGTTCTTC. Amino acids: CSARRLAGGRSYNEQFF.